This T cell receptor beta chain was sequenced in a study of early T cells in non-severe SARS-CoV-2 infection. Study at large: Whole-blood bulk RNA, unsorted, was sequenced, and chains were unpaired. The study, taken as a whole, reports: VDJdb-based annotation leaned toward anti-spike CD8 responses and missed private and CD4 specificities.

MiXCR, run by TCRdb on the 5' RACE reads, gives a single entry per CDR3 protein. The data show 50,000 to 75,000 distinct CDR3 sequences, around 5.7% seen once. A word on this clonotype: Antigen: not known.

This TCR was recovered from an adult who was a healthcare worker with PCR-confirmed SARS-CoV-2 infection or an uninfected control (not recorded which). The sample in question was whole blood, obtained at baseline.

The CDR3: CASSHYVGESYGYTF. In DNA, the CDR3 is TGCGCCAGCAGCCACTATGTCGGGGAAAGCTATGGCTACACCTTC. V gene TRBV4-1 combines with J gene TRBJ1-2; D is unclear. The length of the CDR3 is 15 residues. Germline assignment: CDR1 MGHRA and CDR2 YSYEKL. Trimming took 3 bases from V and 4 from J, leaving 15 bases between them.